This TCR beta chain came from a study of cytomegalovirus exposure and HLA in healthy donors. Study-wide findings and caveats: Rare TCR sequences predominated, though certain public TCRs were found in many donors. Through in vitro validation, a few CMV-associated chains were shown to be specific for CMV antigens.

For this clone: Its antigen is undetermined.

Trimming took off 1 base at V and 3 bases at J, with 13 bases between the two ends. Germline loops: CDR1 SGHDT, CDR2 YYEEEE. The CDR3 is made up of 16 amino acids. Some clones are missing from TCRdb's copy, which holds only in-frame ones; the method was immunoSEQ multiplex PCR. The sample carries under 130,000 clones, more than 85% recorded once. The rearrangement joins TRBV5-6 to TRBJ2-2; D might be TRBD1 (6 bases). This TCR came from a woman aged 18 to 35 in good health and CMV-seropositive. Sequenced material: PBMCs. The CDR3 here is CASSLFYRVDTGELFF. In DNA, the CDR3 is TGTGCCAGCAGCTTGTTCTACAGGGTGGACACCGGGGAGCTGTTTTTT.